The 26 T cell receptor beta chains below come from one sample, sequenced in a study of T-cell reconstitution after alpha-beta-depleted transplantation in children. Using unique molecular identifiers, the investigators prepared the TCRbeta library. Each CDR3 protein is one row after TCRdb ran MiXCR on the PCR reads. The table shows approximately 1,000,000 distinct CDR3 sequences, with roughly 31% occurring only once. The input for sequencing was PBMCs, mostly from graft donor cells, taken 360 days after TCRalphabeta/CD19-depleted stem cell transplant. The receptors shown here come from a boy in the first two years of life who had a stem cell transplant for SCID, so the T cells may come from the graft donor.

V usage is TRBV4-1 and J usage is TRBJ2-7, with no clear D. The CDR3 contains 13 residues. Germline V gene data show CDR1 as MGHRA and CDR2 as YSYEKL. The V and J ends lost 3 bases and 5 bases respectively, with 11 bases between them. This CDR3 is CASSQVPGNEQYF. The CDR3, as DNA: TGCGCCAGCAGCCAGGTCCCAGGTAACGAGCAGTACTTC.

The V and J genes are TRBV2 and TRBJ2-7; the D is unclear. CDR1 and CDR2 (germline): SNHLY, FYNNEI. V gave up 6 bases and J gave up 5 bases, with 11 bases separating them. The CDR3 loop spans 12 amino acids. CDR3 protein: CASRPAQNEQYF. The CDR3 DNA reads TGTGCCAGCAGACCGGCCCAGAACGAGCAGTACTTC.

This clonotype was seen only a few times. The CDR3 DNA follows: TGTGCCAGCAGCTTAGGGCCGCGGAACACTGAAGCTTTCTTT. This encodes CASSLGPRNTEAFF. J is TRBJ1-1 and V is TRBV7-9; D is ambiguous. Germline V CDR1 and CDR2: SEHNR, FQNEAQ (reference sequence). The V gene lost 1 base and the J gene lost 1 base, with 7 bases spanning the gap. The CDR3 spans 14 residues.

This clonotype was picked up a small number of times. The chain combines TRBV24-1 with TRBJ2-5, with D possibly matching TRBD1 (6 bases). The CDR3 totals 14 residues. Trimming shortened V by 5 bases and J by 2 bases, and 11 bases separated the two germline ends. Germline V gene lookup returns CDR1 KGHDR and CDR2 SFDVKD. The CDR3 spells CATSGQDFQETQYF. Written as DNA, the CDR3 is TGTGCCACCAGTGGACAGGATTTTCAAGAGACCCAGTACTTC.

The V call is TRBV6-2 or TRBV6-3, the J call TRBJ2-3; TRBD2 might be the D (5 bases). Germline V lookup: CDR1 MNHEY, CDR2 SVGEGT. V shed 6 bases and J shed 2 bases, with 12 bases lying between them. The CDR3 runs to 14 residues. CDR3 in amino acids: CASSPFGLTDTQYF. The CDR3 nucleotides read TGTGCCAGCAGCCCCTTCGGACTCACAGATACGCAGTATTTT.

The chain is built from TRBV7-9 and TRBJ2-1, with D tentatively TRBD1 or TRBD2 (5 bases each). This CDR3 spans 15 amino acids. CDR1 and CDR2 (germline): SEHNR, FQNEAQ (reference sequence). Between the trimmed V and J ends, which lost 2 bases and 5 bases, there was a span of 13 bases. CDR3 bases: TGTGCCAGCAGCTTATTCCGGGGACCCCACAATGAGCAGTTCTTC. It yields the protein CASSLFRGPHNEQFF.

This clonotype was found a few times. The chain combines TRBV12-3 or TRBV12-4 with TRBJ2-3; 7 bases match TRBD1. V shed 5 bases, J shed 2 bases, and the junction held 7 bases outside the gene matches. This CDR3 region has 15 residues. CDR3 in amino acids: CASSPGTAYTDTQYF. The CDR3 DNA follows: TGTGCCAGCAGTCCCGGGACAGCTTACACAGATACGCAGTATTTT.

The V call is TRBV7-9, the J call TRBJ2-5; the D is unclear. V shed 5 bases and J shed 4 bases, with 11 bases lying between them. The germline V gene encodes CDR1 SEHNR and CDR2 FQNEAQ (reference sequence). CDR3 length: 13 residues. CDR3 DNA sequence: TGTGCCAGCAGCGAATACACGGTAGAGACCCAGTACTTC. Translated: CASSEYTVETQYF.

This clonotype was observed many times. The chain links TRBV3-1 to TRBJ2-7; D gene ambiguous. The CDR3 consists of 14 residues. V was pared by 2 bases and J by 1 base, with 9 bases between. The germline V gene has CDR1 LGHDT and CDR2 YNNKEL (reference sequence). This CDR3 reads CASSQRLDSYEQYF. DNA of the CDR3: TGTGCCAGCAGCCAAAGGCTAGATTCCTACGAGCAGTACTTC.

This clonotype came up a few times. CDR3 bases: TGTGCCAGCAGCCTCCGACAGGGGGAGGGCGGGGAGCTGTTTTTT. Residues: CASSLRQGEGGELFF. This chain joins TRBV9 and TRBJ2-2; 9 bases are shared with TRBD1. CDR3 length: 15 residues. Germline V gene lookup returns CDR1 SGDLS and CDR2 YYNGEE. J was trimmed by 7 bases and V by 4 bases; bases with no gene match: 8.

The chain couples TRBV20-1 to TRBJ2-3, with 10 nucleotides matching TRBD2. V was clipped by 3 bases and J by 1 base; unmatched bases: 22. Per germline, CDR1 DFQATT and CDR2 SNEGSKA (reference sequence). The CDR3 extends over 21 amino acids. DNA of the CDR3: TGCAGTGCTAGTCCGGTATCGTTTATCCTAGCGGGGGAAGGACGCACAGATACGCAGTATTTT. Translated, it gives CSASPVSFILAGEGRTDTQYF.

This clonotype was counted only a few times. The chain recombines TRBV20-1 with TRBJ1-1; D is unresolved. Looked up from germline, CDR1 is DFQATT and CDR2 is SNEGSKA (reference sequence). The germline V and J ends were trimmed by 6 bases and 0 bases, with 14 bases remaining between them. This CDR3 contains 14 residues. CDR3 residues: CSAISALLNTEAFF. The CDR3 DNA reads TGCAGTGCCATCAGCGCACTTCTGAACACTGAAGCTTTCTTT.

The V gene is TRBV6-5, the J gene TRBJ2-7, with TRBD1 identical over 7 bases. This CDR3 contains 14 residues. The germline gives CDR1 MNHEY, CDR2 SVGAGI. V was pared by 4 bases and J by 7 bases, with 10 bases of the junction left unmatched. CDR3 sequence (DNA): TGTGCCAGCAGTTCCGGGACAGCTGCCAAAGAGCAGTACTTC. Protein: CASSSGTAAKEQYF.

This clonotype appeared many times. The junction differs from germline at one of its ends, possibly a read error. The rearrangement joins TRBV12-3 or TRBV12-4 to TRBJ2-2, with D perhaps assigned TRBD1 or TRBD2 (5 bases each). CDR3 length: 15 residues. CDR3 residues: CASSLRGVNTGELFF. In DNA form, the CDR3 reads TGCGCCAGCAGCTTGAGGGGTGTAAACACCGGGGAGCTGTTTTTT.

J is TRBJ2-7 and V is TRBV12-3 or TRBV12-4; D ambiguous. CDR3 size: 15 residues. The V and J ends lost 6 bases and 4 bases respectively, with 19 bases between them. The CDR3 protein is CASSLRSGSHYEQYF. CDR3 in DNA: TGTGCCAGCAGCCTCCGTTCGGGTTCCCATTACGAGCAGTACTTC.

This chain joins TRBV6-2 or TRBV6-3 and TRBJ1-1; D is uncertain. This CDR3 spans 14 amino acids. Germline V lookup: CDR1 MNHEY, CDR2 SVGEGT. Trimming shortened V by 5 bases and J by 10 bases, and 20 bases separated the two germline ends. CDR3 coding DNA: TGTGCCAGCAGTATCCCCGGTGTCCGATCCGGAGCTTTCTTT. Translating it yields CASSIPGVRSGAFF.

In its sample, this clonotype was seen a few times. The chain joins TRBV20-1 to TRBJ2-1; tentative D call: TRBD1 (5 bases). V lost 4 bases and J lost 10, with 11 bases in between. CDR1 is DFQATT, CDR2 SNEGSKA, per germline (reference sequence). CDR3 length: 11 residues. As DNA, the CDR3 is TGCAGTGCTAAATGGGGCCTAGAGCAGTTCTTC. This gives the protein CSAKWGLEQFF.

The chain joins TRBV7-9 to TRBJ1-1; D uncertain. This CDR3 region has 14 residues. The V end lost 2 bases, the J end lost 0 bases, and 7 bases lay between the germline ends. Germline CDR1 is SEHNR and CDR2 is FQNEAQ (reference sequence). Here the CDR3 reads CASSLIGMNTEAFF. DNA for the CDR3: TGTGCCAGCAGCTTAATAGGGATGAACACTGAAGCTTTCTTT.

The genes are TRBV12-3 or TRBV12-4 and TRBJ2-7, with TRBD1 matching over 9 bases. The CDR3 is 16 residues long. V lost 3 bases, J lost 5 bases, and 11 bases stayed unmatched. The DNA of the CDR3 is TGTGCCAGCAGTTTCGATTACGGACAGGGGATCGACGAGCAGTACTTC. It codes for CASSFDYGQGIDEQYF.

The rearrangement joins TRBV24-1 to TRBJ2-5, with D tentatively TRBD1 (6 bases). Looked up from germline, CDR1 is KGHDR and CDR2 is SFDVKD. V lost 2 bases and J lost 7, with 10 bases in between. The CDR3 is 13 residues long. Here the CDR3 reads CATSDWGPGTQYF. DNA of the CDR3: TGTGCCACCAGTGATTGGGGGCCGGGGACCCAGTACTTC.

The chain employs TRBV29-1 and TRBJ2-1; 7 bases fit TRBD2. V lost 4 bases, J lost 4 bases, and 4 bases stayed unmatched. Germline V CDR1 and CDR2: SQVTM, ANQGSEA. The CDR3 runs to 13 residues. The CDR3 here is CSVGGLLYNEQFF. CDR3 bases: TGCAGCGTTGGGGGACTACTATACAATGAGCAGTTCTTC.

The chain employs TRBV9 and TRBJ1-4; tentative D call: TRBD1 (5 bases). V was cut by 2 bases and J by 12 bases, with 32 bases left in between. In germline, CDR1 is SGDLS, CDR2 YYNGEE. This CDR3 is 19 amino acids long. The CDR3 DNA sequence: TGTGCCAGCAGCGTGACTCAACAGGAAGCTCGGGCCGCAGAGAATGAACTGTTTTTT. Translated: CASSVTQQEARAAENELFF.

A few counts support this clonotype. V is TRBV28 and J is TRBJ1-5, with D unclear. Germline V lookup: CDR1 MDHEN, CDR2 SYDVKM. V gave up 7 bases and J gave up 7 bases, with 11 bases separating them. The CDR3 sequence is 12 residues long. The CDR3 region has the DNA TGTGCCAGCATCTCGGGCCAGCAGCCCCAGCATTTT. This codes for CASISGQQPQHF.

V is TRBV12-3 or TRBV12-4 and J is TRBJ2-7; D is possibly TRBD1 (5 bases). Trimming took 3 bases from V and 3 from J, leaving 15 bases between them. CDR3 length: 15 amino acids. The DNA for the CDR3 is TGTGCCAGCAGTTTTTTCGTCAGGGTTGGCTACGAGCAGTACTTC. It yields the protein CASSFFVRVGYEQYF.

This chain connects TRBV7-9 to TRBJ2-4, with D perhaps TRBD1 (6 bases). The CDR3 consists of 15 residues. V gave up 3 bases and J gave up 7 bases, with 16 bases separating them. Looked up from germline, CDR1 is SEHNR and CDR2 is FQNEAQ (reference sequence). The CDR3 spells CASSFSDSWGNIQYF. Here the CDR3 DNA reads TGTGCCAGCAGCTTCTCGGACAGTTGGGGGAACATTCAGTACTTC.

The rearrangement uses TRBV7-2 and TRBJ2-7; D call uncertain. In germline, CDR1 is SGHTA, CDR2 FQGNSA. V was cut by 4 bases and J by 3 bases, with 10 bases left in between. CDR3 length: 13 amino acids. CDR3 DNA sequence: TGTGCCAGCAGCTACCGGGCCTACTACGAGCAGTACTTC. Translated, it gives CASSYRAYYEQYF. Filled out from reference TRBV7-2 and TRBJ2-7, the complete variable domain reads GAGVSQSPSNKVTEKGKDVELRCDPISGHTALYWYRQSLGQGLEFLIYFQGNSAPDKSGLPSDRFSAERTGGSVSTLTIQRTQQEDSAVYLCASSYRAYYEQYFGPGTRLTVT.